The entry below describes one T cell receptor (beta chain). The entry originates in a study of blood T cell repertoires in COVID-19. The repertoire was sequenced with immunoSEQ multiplex PCR; TCRdb's copy has only in-frame clones and lacks some. Of about 14,000 clones detected, roughly 80% appear once; the ten largest clones hold 40% to 45%. The receptor's source is a woman older than 75 with acute or convalescent COVID-19. Sequencing was done on a sample of peripheral blood.

The CDR3 nucleotides read TGTGCCAGCAGCGTAGATCCAGCGGGGGTGGATACGCAGTATTTT. This gives the protein CASSVDPAGVDTQYF. This chain joins TRBV9 and TRBJ2-3, with 8 bases aligning to TRBD2. With V trimmed by 0 bases and J by 6 bases, 6 bases remained unmatched. Germline loops: CDR1 SGDLS, CDR2 YYNGEE. The CDR3 covers 15 residues.